Each of the 23 T cell receptor beta chains below was sequenced from the same sample in a study of shared clonotypes between healthy human individuals. Measured with immunoSEQ multiplex PCR; TCRdb has only the in-frame clones, and not every one. This repertoire shows approximately 740,000 clones, 90% to 95% found once; its top ten account for 24%. Positive CCR7 selection of CD45RO-negative cells yielded the naive CD8 cells, and terminally differentiated effector memory CD45RA+ cells were excluded. The sample consisted of naive CD8+ T cells sorted from blood. These receptors were taken from a man aged 25-45 years in good health.

The V call is TRBV5-1, the J call TRBJ2-1; 11 bases are shared with TRBD2. Per the germline V gene, CDR1 is SGHRS and CDR2 is YFSETQ. The CDR3 has 16 residues. V shed 2 bases and J 5 bases; nucleotides not matched to a gene: 6. CDR3 amino acids: CASSFLAGGPNNEQFF. In nucleotides, the CDR3 is TGCGCCAGCAGCTTCTTAGCGGGAGGGCCTAACAATGAGCAGTTCTTC.

The CDR3 here is CASSLGLAGPRSSTDTQYF. The CDR3 nucleotides read TGTGCCAGCAGCTTAGGACTAGCGGGGCCGAGGTCTAGCACAGATACGCAGTATTTT. The chain recombines TRBV11-2 with TRBJ2-3; 11 bases are shared with TRBD2. The germline gives CDR1 SGHAT, CDR2 FQNNGV. This CDR3 is 19 amino acids long. The V and J ends lost 1 base and 0 bases, in that order; junction bases with no gene match: 9.

CDR3 nucleotides: TGTGCCAGCAGATCGAGAAGTTACGGCTACACCTTC. This codes for CASRSRSYGYTF. V and J are TRBV28 and TRBJ1-2; D is undetermined. Germline V gives CDR1 MDHEN, CDR2 SYDVKM. V lost 6 bases to trimming and J lost 8 bases, with 13 bases between them. CDR3 size: 12 residues.

The rearrangement uses TRBV5-1 and TRBJ2-5, with TRBD2 matching 12 bases. V trimming: 0 bases; J trimming: 1 base; junction bases outside the gene matches: 4. Germline-derived CDR1 and CDR2 are SGHRS and YFSETQ. The CDR3 loop spans 17 amino acids. For the CDR3, the DNA is TGCGCCAGCAGCTTGGGGACTAGCGGGACTATCCAAGAGACCCAGTACTTC. This encodes CASSLGTSGTIQETQYF.

This chain connects TRBV9 to TRBJ2-1, with TRBD2 matching 9 bases. With V trimmed by 0 bases and J by 6 bases, 4 bases remained unmatched. Germline values: CDR1 SGDLS, CDR2 YYNGEE. The length of the CDR3 is 15 residues. This CDR3 reads CASSVGGRAINEQFF. DNA of the CDR3: TGTGCCAGCAGCGTAGGCGGGAGGGCCATCAATGAGCAGTTCTTC.

This sequence joins TRBV11-2 and TRBJ2-2; D ambiguous. The CDR3 loop spans 17 amino acids. CDR1 SGHAT and CDR2 FQNNGV come from the germline V gene. V lost 5 bases, J lost 5 bases, and 21 bases lay in between. CDR3: CASSLVFSSRRTGELFF. The CDR3 bases are TGTGCCAGCAGCCTCGTCTTTTCCAGCAGACGGACCGGGGAGCTGTTTTTT.

The chain uses TRBV10-3 and TRBJ2-1, with 11 bases identical to TRBD1. With V trimmed by 1 base and J by 10 bases, 12 bases remained unmatched. This CDR3 is built from 17 residues. Germline assignment: CDR1 ENHRY and CDR2 SYGVKD. CDR3 nucleotide sequence: TGTGCCATCAGTGAGTTCCCAGGACAGGGGGCAGGGGGAGAGCAGTTCTTC. It encodes CAISEFPGQGAGGEQFF.

The CDR3 region has the DNA TGTGCCAGCAGCTTAGACCGGACAGGGGTAGAGACCCAGTACTTC. This translates into CASSLDRTGVETQYF. The chain combines TRBV11-2 with TRBJ2-5; TRBD1 aligns across 9 bases. CDR1 and CDR2 from the germline V gene are SGHAT and FQNNGV. V lost 0 bases to trimming and J lost 4 bases; unmatched junction nucleotides: 3. The CDR3 totals 15 residues.

V gene TRBV2 combines with J gene TRBJ2-7; 10 positions match TRBD1. Unmatched junction bases numbered 25, after V lost 7 bases and J lost 4 bases. In germline, CDR1 is SNHLY, CDR2 FYNNEI. The CDR3 consists of 20 residues. CDR3 in amino acids: CASTHTMAGTLRTGGYEQYF. The CDR3 coding sequence is TGTGCCAGCACTCACACCATGGCCGGGACCCTGCGGACAGGGGGGTACGAGCAGTACTTC.

About this clone itself: It may be a read error: a sequence one base away is much more abundant. The gene calls are TRBV11-2 and TRBJ2-2; TRBD1 agrees at 8 bases. Germline CDR1 reads SGHAT; CDR2 reads FQNNGV. The CDR3 spans 15 residues. The ends lost 5 bases at V and 0 bases at J; junction bases unmatched: 2. CDR3 amino acids: CASSQDRANTGELFF. CDR3 DNA sequence: TGTGCCAGCAGCCAGGACAGGGCGAACACCGGGGAGCTGTTTTTT.

The chain combines TRBV21-1 with TRBJ1-2; TRBD1, the table's D call, lacks a check against the DNA. TRBV21-1 is tagged as a pseudogene. The CDR3 covers 12 residues. In nucleotides, the CDR3 is TGTGCCAGCACGAAAGGGGTGTATGGCTACACCTTC. Translation gives CASTKGVYGYTF.

The V and J genes are TRBV11-2 and TRBJ2-5; unclear D gene. Trimming removed 1 base at V and 7 bases at J, with 10 bases between. This CDR3 has 13 residues. CDR1 SGHAT and CDR2 FQNNGV come from the germline V gene. CDR3 nucleotide sequence: TGTGCCAGCAGCTTAGCTGGACGTCCGACCCAGTACTTC. This translates into CASSLAGRPTQYF.

The chain uses TRBV6-5 and TRBJ1-1; tentatively, D is TRBD1 (5 bases). Germline V lookup: CDR1 MNHEY, CDR2 SVGAGI. The CDR3 covers 12 residues. Deletions cut 8 bases from V and 5 bases from J, with 12 bases between. The CDR3 coding sequence is TGTGCCAGCGGGATGGGGGTTACTGAAGCTTTCTTT. Its protein is CASGMGVTEAFF.

J is TRBJ1-1 and V is TRBV27; D is unclear. This CDR3 has 17 residues. The V gene lost 0 bases and the J gene lost 1 base, with 15 bases spanning the gap. CDR1 and CDR2 from the germline V gene are MNHEY and SMNVEV (reference sequence). The CDR3 region is CASSLSGISFQNTEAFF. CDR3 bases: TGTGCCAGCAGTTTATCAGGGATTAGCTTCCAGAACACTGAAGCTTTCTTT.

The V and J genes are TRBV7-8 and TRBJ2-7; 7 bases line up with TRBD1. With 5 bases clipped from V and 0 bases from J, the junction kept 16 bases outside the gene matches. Germline V gene data show CDR1 as SGHVS and CDR2 as FQNEAQ. The CDR3 is made up of 18 amino acids. This CDR3 is CASSADRNSEVPSYEQYF. For the CDR3, the DNA is TGTGCCAGCAGCGCGGACAGGAATAGCGAGGTCCCCTCCTACGAGCAGTACTTC. The full variable domain, its missing parts supplied by reference TRBV7-8 and TRBJ2-7, is GAGVSQSPRYKVAKRGQDVALRCDPISGHVSLFWYQQALGQGPEFLTYFQNEAQLDKSGLPSDRFFAERPEGSVSTLKIQRTQQEDSAVYLCASSADRNSEVPSYEQYFGPGTRLTVT.

The chain joins TRBV12-2 to TRBJ1-5; the table gives TRBD1 as D, unverified against the DNA. TRBV12-2 is labeled a pseudogene. The CDR3 is 18 amino acids. The CDR3 sequence: CASRLVLKQGELRQPQHF. CDR3 coding DNA: TGTGCAAGTCGCTTAGTCCTTAAGCAGGGGGAACTTCGGCAGCCCCAGCATTTT.

V usage is TRBV7-3 and J usage is TRBJ2-1, with TRBD1 matching over 8 bases. The V segment lost 2 bases and the J segment 0 bases; nucleotides outside the gene matches: 9. Germline V gene data show CDR1 as SGHTA and CDR2 as FQGTGA. This CDR3 contains 18 residues. The CDR3 reads CASSLGWGQVSSYNEQFF. The CDR3 DNA sequence: TGTGCCAGCAGCTTAGGGTGGGGACAGGTGAGCTCCTACAATGAGCAGTTCTTC. The full variable domain, with the rest looked up from reference TRBV7-3 and TRBJ2-1, is GAGVSQTPSNKVTEKGKYVELRCDPISGHTALYWYRQSLGQGPEFLIYFQGTGAADDSGLPNDRFFAVRPEGSVSTLKIQRTERGDSAVYLCASSLGWGQVSSYNEQFFGPGTRLTVL.

The V and J genes are TRBV5-1 and TRBJ2-3, with TRBD2 matching over 11 bases. The CDR3 sequence is 18 residues long. Unmatched junction bases numbered 12, after V lost 0 bases and J lost 6 bases. From germline, CDR1 is SGHRS and CDR2 YFSETQ. For the CDR3, the DNA is TGCGCCAGCAGCTTGGAAGGTCTAGCGGGAGGTACGCATGATACGCAGTATTTT. As protein: CASSLEGLAGGTHDTQYF.

This clone was observed a single time. CDR3 in DNA: TGTGCCAGCAGCTTGGCACCGTCTAGGCCCTCCTACAATGAGCAGTTCTTC. Its translation is CASSLAPSRPSYNEQFF. V usage is TRBV7-9 and J usage is TRBJ2-1; unclear D gene. Trimming shortened V by 3 bases and J by 0 bases, and 15 bases separated the two germline ends. Germline-derived CDR1 and CDR2 are SEHNR and FQNEAQ (reference sequence). The CDR3 has 17 residues.

The V call is TRBV9, the J call TRBJ2-1; D possibly corresponds to TRBD1 (6 bases). This CDR3 spans 15 amino acids. Between the trimmed V and J ends, which lost 0 bases and 1 base, there was a span of 8 bases. Germline values: CDR1 SGDLS, CDR2 YYNGEE. In nucleotides, the CDR3 is TGTGCCAGCAGCGTAGATGGGACATCCTACAATGAGCAGTTCTTC. Residues: CASSVDGTSYNEQFF.

CDR3 in amino acids: CASSQIAGSIYNEQFF. The CDR3 coding sequence is TGCGCCAGCAGCCAAATAGCGGGATCGATCTACAATGAGCAGTTCTTC. The V call is TRBV4-3, the J call TRBJ2-1; 8 nucleotides agree with TRBD2. CDR3 length equals 16 residues. The V gene's germline CDR1 is LGHNA and CDR2 YSLEER. The V segment lost 2 bases and the J segment 3 bases; nucleotides outside the gene matches: 6.

The chain has TRBV29-1 and TRBJ2-1; 9 bases align to TRBD2. Germline CDR1 SQVTM, CDR2 ANQGSEA. Trimming cost V 4 bases and J 14 bases; bases outside gene matches: 9. This CDR3 contains 12 residues. The CDR3 bases are TGCAGCGTTGTCGGCCGGCGGGAGGGCGAGTTCTTC. The encoded protein is CSVVGRREGEFF.

V and J are TRBV5-1 and TRBJ1-2, with 8 positions matching TRBD1. Per germline, CDR1 SGHRS and CDR2 YFSETQ. Trimming took 6 bases from V and 6 from J; bases not matched to a gene: 4. CDR3 length: 12 residues. For the CDR3, the DNA is TGCGCCAGCACGGACAGGGTCAATGGCTACACCTTC. Translated: CASTDRVNGYTF.